The sequence of this T cell receptor (beta chain) was determined in a study of OX40 agonist ivuxolimab in advanced cancers. TCRdb keeps only in-frame clones here, not all; method: immunoSEQ multiplex PCR. This table has 76,000 or so clones, 70% to 90% appearing once. Any history of autoimmune disease or systemic immunosuppression disqualified patients. This sequence was found in an adult with an advanced solid tumor such as melanoma, head and neck, liver or kidney cancer. Sequenced here: CD4+ or CD8+ T cells sorted from blood, sampled in a trial of the OX40 agonist ivuxolimab.

The CDR3 DNA is TGTGCCAGCAGCACCTCTAGCGGAAGCTCCTACAATGAGCAGTTCTTC. Its protein product is CASSTSSGSSYNEQFF. The J gene is TRBJ2-1, the V gene TRBV9, with 7 bases lining up with TRBD2. CDR1 is SGDLS and CDR2 is YYNGEE in the germline V gene. The CDR3 extends over 16 amino acids. Germline trimming cut 4 bases from V and 0 bases from J; bases unmatched to any gene: 7. Variable domain in full (rest from reference TRBV9 and TRBJ2-1): DSGVTQTPKHLITATGQRVTLRCSPRSGDLSVYWYQQSLDQGLQFLIQYYNGEERAKGNILERFSAQQFPDLHSELNLSSLELGDSALYFCASSTSSGSSYNEQFFGPGTRLTVL.